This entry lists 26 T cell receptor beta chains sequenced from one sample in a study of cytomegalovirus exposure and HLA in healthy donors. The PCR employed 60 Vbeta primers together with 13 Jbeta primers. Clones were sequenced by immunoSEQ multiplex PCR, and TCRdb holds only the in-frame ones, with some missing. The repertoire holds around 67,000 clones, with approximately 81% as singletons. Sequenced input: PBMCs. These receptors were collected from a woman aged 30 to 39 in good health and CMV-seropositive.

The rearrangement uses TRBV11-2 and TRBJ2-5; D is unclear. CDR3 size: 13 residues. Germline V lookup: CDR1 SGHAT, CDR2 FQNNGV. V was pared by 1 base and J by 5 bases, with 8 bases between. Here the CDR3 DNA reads TGTGCCAGCAGCTTAGGACTCATGGAGACCCAGTACTTC. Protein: CASSLGLMETQYF.

The CDR3 sequence: CASSFNPGQGHEQYF. The DNA of the CDR3 is TGCGCCAGCAGCTTCAATCCGGGACAGGGCCACGAGCAGTACTTC. This sequence joins TRBV5-1 and TRBJ2-5; 9 nucleotides line up with TRBD1. Judging by the DNA end, TRBJ2-7 fits better; the J call may be wrong. This CDR3 is 15 amino acids long. The germline CDR1 and CDR2 sequences are SGHRS and YFSETQ.

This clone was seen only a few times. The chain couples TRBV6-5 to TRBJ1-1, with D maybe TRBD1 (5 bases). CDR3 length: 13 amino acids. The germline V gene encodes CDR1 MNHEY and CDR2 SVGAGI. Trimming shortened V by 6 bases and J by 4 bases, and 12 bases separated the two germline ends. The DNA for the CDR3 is TGTGCCAGCAGGGAACGGGGGAGCACTGAAGCTTTCTTT. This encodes CASRERGSTEAFF.

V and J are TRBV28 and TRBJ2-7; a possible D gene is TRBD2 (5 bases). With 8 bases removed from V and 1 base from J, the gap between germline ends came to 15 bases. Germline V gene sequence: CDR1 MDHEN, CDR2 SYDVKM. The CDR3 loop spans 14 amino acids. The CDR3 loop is CASYSGSESYEQYF. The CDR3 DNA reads TGTGCCAGCTATTCGGGGTCCGAATCCTACGAGCAGTACTTC.

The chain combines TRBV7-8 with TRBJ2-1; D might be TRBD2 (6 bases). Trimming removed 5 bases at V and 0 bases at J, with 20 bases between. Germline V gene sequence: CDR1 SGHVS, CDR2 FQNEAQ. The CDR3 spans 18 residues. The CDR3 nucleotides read TGTGCCAGCAGCGCCAGGCAGGAGCCAGCGGGCTCCTACAATGAGCAGTTCTTC. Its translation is CASSARQEPAGSYNEQFF.

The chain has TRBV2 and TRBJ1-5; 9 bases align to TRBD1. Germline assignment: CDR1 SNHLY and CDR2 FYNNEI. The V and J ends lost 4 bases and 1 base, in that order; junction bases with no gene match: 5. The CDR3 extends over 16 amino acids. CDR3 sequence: CASSGGGQGSNQPQHF. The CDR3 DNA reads TGTGCCAGCAGTGGAGGGGGACAGGGAAGCAATCAGCCCCAGCATTTT.

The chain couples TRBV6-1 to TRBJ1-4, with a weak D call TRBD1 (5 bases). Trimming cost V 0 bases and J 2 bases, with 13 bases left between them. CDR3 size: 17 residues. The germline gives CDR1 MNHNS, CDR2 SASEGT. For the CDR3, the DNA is TGTGCCAGCAGTGAAGCCGCTAGGGGTTTCACTAATGAAAAACTGTTTTTT. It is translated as CASSEAARGFTNEKLFF.

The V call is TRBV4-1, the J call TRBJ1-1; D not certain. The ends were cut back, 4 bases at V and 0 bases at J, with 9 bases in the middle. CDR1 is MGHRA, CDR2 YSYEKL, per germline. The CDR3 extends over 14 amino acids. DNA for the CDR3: TGCGCCAGCAGCCCGAGGGCAATGAACACTGAAGCTTTCTTT. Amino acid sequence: CASSPRAMNTEAFF.

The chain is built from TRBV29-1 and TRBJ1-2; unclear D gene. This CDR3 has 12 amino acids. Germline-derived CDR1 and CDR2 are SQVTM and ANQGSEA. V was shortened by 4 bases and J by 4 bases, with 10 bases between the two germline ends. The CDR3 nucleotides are TGCAGCGTTGGCCCGGCTAGCTATGGCTACACCTTC. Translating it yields CSVGPASYGYTF.

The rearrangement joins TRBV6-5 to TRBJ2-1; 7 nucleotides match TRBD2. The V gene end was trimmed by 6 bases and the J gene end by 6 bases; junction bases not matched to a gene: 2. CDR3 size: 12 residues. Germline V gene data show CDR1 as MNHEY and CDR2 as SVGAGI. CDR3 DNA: TGTGCCAGCAGGAGCGGGATCAATGAGCAGTTCTTC. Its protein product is CASRSGINEQFF.

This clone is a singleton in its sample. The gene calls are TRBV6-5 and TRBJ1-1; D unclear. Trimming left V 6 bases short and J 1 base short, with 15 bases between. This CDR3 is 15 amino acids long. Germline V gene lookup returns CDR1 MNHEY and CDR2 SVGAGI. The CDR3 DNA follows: TGTGCCAGCAGATACGAGACTAACCAGAACACTGAAGCTTTCTTT. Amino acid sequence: CASRYETNQNTEAFF.

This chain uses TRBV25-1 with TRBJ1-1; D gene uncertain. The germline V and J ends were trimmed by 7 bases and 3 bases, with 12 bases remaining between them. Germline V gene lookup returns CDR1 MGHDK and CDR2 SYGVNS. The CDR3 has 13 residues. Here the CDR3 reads CASTKTVDTEAFF. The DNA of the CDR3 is TGTGCCAGCACTAAGACTGTTGACACTGAAGCTTTCTTT.

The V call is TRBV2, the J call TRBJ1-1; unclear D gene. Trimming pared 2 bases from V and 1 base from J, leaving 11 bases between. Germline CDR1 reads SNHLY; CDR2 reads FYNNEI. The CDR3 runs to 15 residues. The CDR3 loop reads CASSERGNPNTEAFF. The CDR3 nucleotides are TGTGCCAGCAGTGAACGGGGAAACCCGAACACTGAAGCTTTCTTT.

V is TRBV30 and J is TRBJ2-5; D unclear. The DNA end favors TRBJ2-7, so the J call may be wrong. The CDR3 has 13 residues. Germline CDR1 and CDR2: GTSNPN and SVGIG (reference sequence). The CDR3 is CAWSVQSVYEQYF. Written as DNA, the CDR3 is TGTGCCTGGAGTGTACAGAGTGTATACGAGCAGTACTTC.

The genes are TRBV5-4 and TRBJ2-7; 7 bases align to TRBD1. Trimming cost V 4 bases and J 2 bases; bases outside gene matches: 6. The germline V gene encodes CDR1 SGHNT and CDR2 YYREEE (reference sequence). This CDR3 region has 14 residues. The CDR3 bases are TGTGCCAGCAGCCTGACAGGGAGAGCCTACGAGCAGTACTTC. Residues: CASSLTGRAYEQYF.

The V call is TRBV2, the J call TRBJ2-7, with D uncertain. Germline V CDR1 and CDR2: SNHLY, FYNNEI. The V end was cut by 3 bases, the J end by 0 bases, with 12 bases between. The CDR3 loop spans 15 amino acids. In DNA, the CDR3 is TGTGCCAGCAGTGAGTCGCAACTCCACTCCTACGAGCAGTACTTC. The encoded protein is CASSESQLHSYEQYF.

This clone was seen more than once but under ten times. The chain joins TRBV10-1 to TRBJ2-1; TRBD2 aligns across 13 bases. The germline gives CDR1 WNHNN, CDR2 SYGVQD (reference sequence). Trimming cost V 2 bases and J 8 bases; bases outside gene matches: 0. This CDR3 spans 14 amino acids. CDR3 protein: CASSETSGRDEQFF. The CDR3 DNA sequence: TGCGCCAGCAGTGAGACTAGCGGGAGGGATGAGCAGTTCTTC.

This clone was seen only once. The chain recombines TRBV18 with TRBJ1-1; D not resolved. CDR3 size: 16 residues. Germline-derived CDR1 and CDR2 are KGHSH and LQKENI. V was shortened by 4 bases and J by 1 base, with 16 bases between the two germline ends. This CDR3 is CASSLGPPGKNTEAFF. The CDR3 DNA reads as TGTGCCAGCTCACTCGGACCGCCGGGAAAGAACACTGAAGCTTTCTTT.

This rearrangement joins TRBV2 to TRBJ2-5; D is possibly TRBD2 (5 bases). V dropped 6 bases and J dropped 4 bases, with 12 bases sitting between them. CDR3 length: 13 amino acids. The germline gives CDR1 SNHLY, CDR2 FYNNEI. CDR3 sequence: CASSGLAGETQYF. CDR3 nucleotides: TGTGCCAGCAGCGGCCTTGCGGGAGAGACCCAGTACTTC. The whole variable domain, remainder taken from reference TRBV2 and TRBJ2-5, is EPEVTQTPSHQVTQMGQEVILRCVPISNHLYFYWYRQILGQKVEFLVSFYNNEISEKSEIFDDQFSVERPDGSNFTLKIRSTKLEDSAMYFCASSGLAGETQYFGPGTRLLVL.

The CDR3 DNA sequence: TGTGCCAGCAGTGTCGACAGGGGAAACACCATATATTTT. This encodes CASSVDRGNTIYF. J is TRBJ1-3 and V is TRBV2, with D possibly TRBD1 on 6 matching bases. V was clipped by 4 bases and J by 4 bases, with 8 bases between them. Per the germline V gene, CDR1 is SNHLY and CDR2 is FYNNEI. This CDR3 has 13 amino acids.

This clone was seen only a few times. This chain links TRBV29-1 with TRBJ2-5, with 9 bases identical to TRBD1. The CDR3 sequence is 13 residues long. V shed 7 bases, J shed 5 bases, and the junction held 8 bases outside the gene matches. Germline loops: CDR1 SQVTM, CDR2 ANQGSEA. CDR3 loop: CSATGQGGETQYF. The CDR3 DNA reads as TGCAGCGCTACGGGACAGGGAGGTGAGACCCAGTACTTC.

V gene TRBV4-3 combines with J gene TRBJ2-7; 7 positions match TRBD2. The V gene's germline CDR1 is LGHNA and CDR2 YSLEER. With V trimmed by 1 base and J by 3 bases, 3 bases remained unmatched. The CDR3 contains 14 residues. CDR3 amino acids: CASSQGSSGYEQYF. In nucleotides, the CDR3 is TGCGCCAGCAGCCAAGGATCTAGCGGCTACGAGCAGTACTTC.

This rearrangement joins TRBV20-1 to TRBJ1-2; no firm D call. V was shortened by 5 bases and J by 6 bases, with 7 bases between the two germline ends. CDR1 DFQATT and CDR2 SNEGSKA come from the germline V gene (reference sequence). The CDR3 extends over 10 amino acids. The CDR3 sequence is CSASFDGYTF. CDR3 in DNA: TGCAGTGCTTCCTTCGATGGCTACACCTTC.

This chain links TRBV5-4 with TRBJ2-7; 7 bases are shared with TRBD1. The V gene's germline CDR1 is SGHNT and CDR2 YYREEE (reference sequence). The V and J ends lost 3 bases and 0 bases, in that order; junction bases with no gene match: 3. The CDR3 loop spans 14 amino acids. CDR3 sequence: CASSSGTASYEQYF. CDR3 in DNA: TGTGCCAGCAGCTCCGGGACAGCCTCCTACGAGCAGTACTTC.

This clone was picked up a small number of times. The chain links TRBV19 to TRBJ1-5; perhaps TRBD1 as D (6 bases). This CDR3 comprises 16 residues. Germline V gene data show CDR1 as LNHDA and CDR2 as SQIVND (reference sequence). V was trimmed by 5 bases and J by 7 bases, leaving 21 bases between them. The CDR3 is CASSPIIGGSNQPQHF. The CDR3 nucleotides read TGTGCCAGTAGTCCCATAATAGGGGGTTCTAACCAGCCCCAGCATTTT.

The CDR3 here is CASNFLGSEAFF. For the CDR3, the DNA is TGTGCCAGCAATTTTCTCGGGTCTGAAGCTTTCTTT. The chain carries TRBV28 and TRBJ1-1; D unresolved. Trimming stripped 7 bases from V and 6 bases from J, with 12 bases between. The CDR3 has 12 amino acids. Germline lookup yields CDR1 MDHEN and CDR2 SYDVKM.